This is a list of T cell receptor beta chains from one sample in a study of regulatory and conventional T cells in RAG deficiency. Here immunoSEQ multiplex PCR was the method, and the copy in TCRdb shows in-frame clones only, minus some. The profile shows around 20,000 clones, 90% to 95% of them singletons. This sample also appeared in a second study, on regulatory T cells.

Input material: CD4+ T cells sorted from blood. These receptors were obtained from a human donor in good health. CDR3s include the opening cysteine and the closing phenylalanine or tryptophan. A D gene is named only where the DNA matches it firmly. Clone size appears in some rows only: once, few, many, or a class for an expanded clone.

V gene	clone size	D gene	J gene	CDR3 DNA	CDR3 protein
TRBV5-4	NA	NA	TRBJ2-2	TGTGCCAGCAGCTTGATAGGATACGGGGAGCTGTTTTTT	CASSLIGYGELFF
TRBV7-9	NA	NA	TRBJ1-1	TGTGCCAGCAGTTTTAGGTACAGTGAAGCTTTCTTT	CASSFRYSEAFF
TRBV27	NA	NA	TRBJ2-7	TGTGCCAGCAGCCCCGGCGGGCGATCTGTGTGGGAGCAGTACTTC	CASSPGGRSVWEQYF
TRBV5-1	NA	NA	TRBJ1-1	TGCGCCAGCAGCTCAATCATACAGGGTCACGCTGAAGCTTTCTTT	CASSSIIQGHAEAFF
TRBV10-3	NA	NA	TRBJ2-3	TGTGCCATCAGGGACTACCGGGGAGATACGCAGTATTTT	CAIRDYRGDTQYF
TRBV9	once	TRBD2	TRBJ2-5	TGTGCCAGCAGCGTAAGGCCTAGCGGGGGGAAAGAGACCCAGTACTTC	CASSVRPSGGKETQYF
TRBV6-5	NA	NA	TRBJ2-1	TGTGCCAGCACCAACGACGGGATTGGTGAGCAGTTCTTC	CASTNDGIGEQFF
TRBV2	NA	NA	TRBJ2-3	TGTGCCAGCAGTTCCCAAGGGGTGGGGGCCAAGAGAAGCACAGATACGCAGTATTTT	CASSSQGVGAKRSTDTQYF
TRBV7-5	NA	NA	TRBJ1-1	TGTGCCAGAAGCTTGCGGCAGCTGAACACTGAAGCTTTCTTT	CARSLRQLNTEAFF
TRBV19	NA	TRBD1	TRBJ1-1	TGTGCCAGTAAGACAGGGGTGAACACTGAAGCTTTCTTT	CASKTGVNTEAFF
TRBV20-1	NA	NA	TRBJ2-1	TGCAGTGCTAGAGGACAGGCCGAGCAGTTCTTC	CSARGQAEQFF
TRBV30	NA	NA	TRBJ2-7	TGTGCCTGGAGTGTAAGCAGCTACGAGCAGTACTTC	CAWSVSSYEQYF
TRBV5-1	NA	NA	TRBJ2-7	TGCGCCAGCAGCTTGGGAGTGTCAGGCGGCGAGCAGTACTTC	CASSLGVSGGEQYF
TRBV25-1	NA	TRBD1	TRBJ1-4	TGTGCCAGCACCTCTCCCGGGACAGGGAATGAAAAACTGTTTTTT	CASTSPGTGNEKLFF
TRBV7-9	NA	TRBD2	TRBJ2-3	TGTGCCAGCAGCAATAGCGGGAATGCAGATACGCAGTATTTT	CASSNSGNADTQYF
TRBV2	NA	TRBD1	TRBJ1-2	TGTGCCAGCAGTGAACTTCGGGGGACAGGGGGCTACACCTTC	CASSELRGTGGYTF
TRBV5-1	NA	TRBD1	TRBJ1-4	TGCGCCAGCAGCGGAGGACAGGGGCGGGATGAAAAACTGTTTTTT	CASSGGQGRDEKLFF
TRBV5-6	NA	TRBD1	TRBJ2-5	TGTGCCAGCAGCCAACAGGGGGCTCAAGAGACCCAGTACTTC	CASSQQGAQETQYF
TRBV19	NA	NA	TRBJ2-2	TGTGCCAGTAGTACCATAACCGGGACACGGAGGACCGGGGAGCTGTTTTTT	CASSTITGTRRTGELFF
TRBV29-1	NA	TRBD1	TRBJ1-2	TGCAGCGTCGGTGGAGGGGGCGCTGGCTACACCTTC	CSVGGGGAGYTF
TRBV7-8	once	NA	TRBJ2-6	TGTGCCAGCAGCCTCCAGGCAGGGCCTGGGGCCAACGTCCTGACTTTC	CASSLQAGPGANVLTF
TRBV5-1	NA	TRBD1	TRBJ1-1	TGCGCCAGCAGCTCCGAAGGGACAGGGATGAACACTGAAGCTTTCTTT	CASSSEGTGMNTEAFF
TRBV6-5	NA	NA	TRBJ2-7	TGTGCCAGCAGTTCCAGGTTCAACGAGCAGTACTTC	CASSSRFNEQYF
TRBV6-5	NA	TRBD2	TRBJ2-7	TGTGCCAGCAGTAAGGGACTAGCGGGCTACGAGCAGTACTTC	CASSKGLAGYEQYF
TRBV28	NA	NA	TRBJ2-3	TGTGCCAGCAGTTCGGGGGATACGCAGTATTTT	CASSSGDTQYF